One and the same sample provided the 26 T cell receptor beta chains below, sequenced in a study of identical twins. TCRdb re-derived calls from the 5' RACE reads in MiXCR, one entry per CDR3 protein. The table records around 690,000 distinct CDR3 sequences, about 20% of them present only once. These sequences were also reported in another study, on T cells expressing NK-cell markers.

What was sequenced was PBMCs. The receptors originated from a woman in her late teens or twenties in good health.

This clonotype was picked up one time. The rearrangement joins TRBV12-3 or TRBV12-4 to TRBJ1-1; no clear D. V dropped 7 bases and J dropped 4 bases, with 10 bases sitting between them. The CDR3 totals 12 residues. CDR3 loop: CASTPGSTEAFF. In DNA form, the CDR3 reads TGTGCCAGCACCCCCGGGAGCACTGAAGCTTTCTTT.

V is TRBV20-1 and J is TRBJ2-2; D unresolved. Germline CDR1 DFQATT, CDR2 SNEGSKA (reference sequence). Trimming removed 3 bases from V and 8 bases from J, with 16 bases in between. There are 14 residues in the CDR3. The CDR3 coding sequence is TGCAGTGCTAGCGCCTATTCGAGTTTGGGGGAGCTGTTTTTT. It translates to CSASAYSSLGELFF.

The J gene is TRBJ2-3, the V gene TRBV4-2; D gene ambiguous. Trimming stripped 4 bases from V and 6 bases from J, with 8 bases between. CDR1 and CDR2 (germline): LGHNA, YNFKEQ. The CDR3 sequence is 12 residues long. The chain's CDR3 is CASSPTADTQYF. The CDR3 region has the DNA TGTGCCAGCAGCCCGACCGCGGATACGCAGTATTTT.

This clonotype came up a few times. In nucleotides, the CDR3 is TGTGCCAGCAGCTTAGTTACAGGGTACACAGATACGCAGTATTTT. It translates to CASSLVTGYTDTQYF. The rearrangement uses TRBV7-9 and TRBJ2-3; D perhaps matches TRBD1 (6 bases). Germline lookup yields CDR1 SEHNR and CDR2 FQNEAQ (reference sequence). The CDR3 has 15 amino acids. V was cut by 1 base and J by 2 bases, with 10 bases left in between.

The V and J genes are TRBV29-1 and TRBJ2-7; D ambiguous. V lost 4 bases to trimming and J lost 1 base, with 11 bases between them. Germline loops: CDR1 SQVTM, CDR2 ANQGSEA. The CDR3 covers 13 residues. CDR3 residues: CSVVQVKSYEQYF. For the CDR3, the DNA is TGCAGCGTTGTCCAGGTAAAATCCTACGAGCAGTACTTC.

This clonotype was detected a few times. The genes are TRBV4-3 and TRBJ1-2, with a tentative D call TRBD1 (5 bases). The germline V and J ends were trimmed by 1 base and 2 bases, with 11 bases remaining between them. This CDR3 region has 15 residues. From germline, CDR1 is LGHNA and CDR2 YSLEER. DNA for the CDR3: TGCGCCAGCAGCCAAGGCGACAGAAGGAACTATGGCTACACCTTC. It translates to CASSQGDRRNYGYTF.

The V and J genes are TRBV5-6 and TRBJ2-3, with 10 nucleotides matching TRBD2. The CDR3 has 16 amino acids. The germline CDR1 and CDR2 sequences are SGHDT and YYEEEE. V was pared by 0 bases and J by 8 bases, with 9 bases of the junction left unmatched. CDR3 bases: TGTGCCAGCAGCTTGGAGGCGCTAGCGGGAGAGGGTACGCAGTATTTT. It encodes CASSLEALAGEGTQYF.

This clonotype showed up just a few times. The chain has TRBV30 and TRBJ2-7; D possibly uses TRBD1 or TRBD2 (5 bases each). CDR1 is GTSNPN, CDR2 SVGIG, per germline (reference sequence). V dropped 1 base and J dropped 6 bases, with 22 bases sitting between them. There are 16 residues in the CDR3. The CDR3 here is CAWSDTPGPNQGEQYF. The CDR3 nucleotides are TGTGCCTGGAGTGATACTCCGGGACCCAACCAAGGCGAGCAGTACTTC.

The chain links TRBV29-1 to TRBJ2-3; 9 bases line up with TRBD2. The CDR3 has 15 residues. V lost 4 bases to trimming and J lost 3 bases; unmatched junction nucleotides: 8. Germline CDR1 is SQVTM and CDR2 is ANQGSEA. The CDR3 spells CSVGVPSGETDTQYF. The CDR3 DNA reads TGCAGCGTTGGCGTTCCTAGCGGGGAGACAGATACGCAGTATTTT.

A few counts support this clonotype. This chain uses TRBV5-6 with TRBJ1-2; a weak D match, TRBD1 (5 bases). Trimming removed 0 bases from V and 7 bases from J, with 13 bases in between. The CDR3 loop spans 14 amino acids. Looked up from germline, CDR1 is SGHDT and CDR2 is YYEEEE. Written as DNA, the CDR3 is TGTGCCAGCAGCTTGGTTAGGGTAGGGACTGGCTACACCTTC. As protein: CASSLVRVGTGYTF.

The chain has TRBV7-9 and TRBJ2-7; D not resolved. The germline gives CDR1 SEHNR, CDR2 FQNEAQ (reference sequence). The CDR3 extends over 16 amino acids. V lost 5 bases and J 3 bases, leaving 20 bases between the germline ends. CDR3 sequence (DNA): TGTGCCAGCAGCCCCCCGCTCGGCATCCGGAACTACGAGCAGTACTTC. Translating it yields CASSPPLGIRNYEQYF.

CDR3 residues: CASRPLGGYGETQYF. DNA of the CDR3: TGTGCCAGCAGACCCCTTGGGGGGTACGGGGAGACCCAGTACTTC. The genes are TRBV6-1 and TRBJ2-5; D possibly corresponds to TRBD2 (6 bases). CDR3 length equals 15 residues. The germline gives CDR1 MNHNS, CDR2 SASEGT. Trimming shortened V by 6 bases and J by 5 bases, and 19 bases separated the two germline ends.

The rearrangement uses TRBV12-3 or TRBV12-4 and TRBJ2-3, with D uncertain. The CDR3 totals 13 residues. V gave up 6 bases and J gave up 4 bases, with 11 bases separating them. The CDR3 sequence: CASSPWKADTQYF. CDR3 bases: TGTGCCAGCAGCCCATGGAAGGCAGATACGCAGTATTTT.

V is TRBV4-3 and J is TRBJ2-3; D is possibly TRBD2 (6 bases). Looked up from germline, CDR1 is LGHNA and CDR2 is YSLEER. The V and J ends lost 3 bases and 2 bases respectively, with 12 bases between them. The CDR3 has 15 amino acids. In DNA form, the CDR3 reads TGCGCCAGCAGCCAGGGACCGGGACTCACAGATACGCAGTATTTT. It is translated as CASSQGPGLTDTQYF.

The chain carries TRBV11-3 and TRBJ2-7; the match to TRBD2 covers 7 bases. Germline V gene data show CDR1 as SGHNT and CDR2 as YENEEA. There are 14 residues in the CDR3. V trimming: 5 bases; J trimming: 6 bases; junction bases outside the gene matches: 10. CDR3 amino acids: CASSRLGGVAEQYF. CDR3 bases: TGTGCCAGCAGCCGGCTGGGAGGGGTCGCCGAGCAGTACTTC.

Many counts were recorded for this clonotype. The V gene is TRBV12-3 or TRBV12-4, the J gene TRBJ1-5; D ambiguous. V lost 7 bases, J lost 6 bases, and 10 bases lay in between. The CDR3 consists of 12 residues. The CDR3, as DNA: TGTGCCAGCAACTCCGGTGGTCAGCCCCAGCATTTT. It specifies CASNSGGQPQHF.

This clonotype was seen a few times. Here the CDR3 reads CASSHTGSGYTF. DNA for the CDR3: TGTGCCAGCAGCCATACAGGGAGCGGCTACACCTTC. V is TRBV7-9 and J is TRBJ1-2, with D perhaps TRBD1 (6 bases). The germline gives CDR1 SEHNR, CDR2 FQNEAQ (reference sequence). V dropped 5 bases and J dropped 8 bases, with 12 bases sitting between them. The CDR3 runs 12 residues.

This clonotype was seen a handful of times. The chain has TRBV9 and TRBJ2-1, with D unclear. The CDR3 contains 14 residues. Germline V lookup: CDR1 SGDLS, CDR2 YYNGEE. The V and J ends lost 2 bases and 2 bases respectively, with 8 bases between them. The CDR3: CASSVPTAYNEQFF. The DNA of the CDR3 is TGTGCCAGCAGCGTCCCGACGGCCTACAATGAGCAGTTCTTC.

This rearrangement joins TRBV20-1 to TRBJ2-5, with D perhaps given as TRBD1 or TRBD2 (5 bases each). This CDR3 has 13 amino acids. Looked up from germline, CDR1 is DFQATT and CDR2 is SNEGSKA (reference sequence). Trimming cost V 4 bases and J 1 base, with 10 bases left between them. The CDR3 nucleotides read TGCAGTGCTACGACCGGGGCCCAAGAGACCCAGTACTTC. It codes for CSATTGAQETQYF.

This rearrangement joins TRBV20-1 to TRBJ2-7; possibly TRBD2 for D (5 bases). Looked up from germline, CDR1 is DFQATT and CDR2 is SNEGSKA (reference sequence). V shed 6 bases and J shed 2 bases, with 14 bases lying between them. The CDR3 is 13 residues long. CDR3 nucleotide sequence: TGCAGTGCCGAGCCGCCGGGGACCTACGAGCAGTACTTC. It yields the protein CSAEPPGTYEQYF.

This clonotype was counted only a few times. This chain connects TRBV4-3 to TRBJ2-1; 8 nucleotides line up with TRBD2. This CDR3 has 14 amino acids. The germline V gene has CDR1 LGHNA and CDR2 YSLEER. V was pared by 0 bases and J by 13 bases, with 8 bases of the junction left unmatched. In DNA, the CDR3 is TGCGCCAGCAGCCAAGAGGGGAGGAGCGGGAGCCAGTTCTTC. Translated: CASSQEGRSGSQFF.

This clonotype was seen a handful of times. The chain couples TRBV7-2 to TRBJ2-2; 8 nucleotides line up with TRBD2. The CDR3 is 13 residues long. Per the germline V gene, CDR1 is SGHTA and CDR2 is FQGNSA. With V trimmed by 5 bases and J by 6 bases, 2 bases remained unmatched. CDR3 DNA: TGTGCCAGCAGCCAGGGACTAGCCGGGGAGCTGTTTTTT. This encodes CASSQGLAGELFF.

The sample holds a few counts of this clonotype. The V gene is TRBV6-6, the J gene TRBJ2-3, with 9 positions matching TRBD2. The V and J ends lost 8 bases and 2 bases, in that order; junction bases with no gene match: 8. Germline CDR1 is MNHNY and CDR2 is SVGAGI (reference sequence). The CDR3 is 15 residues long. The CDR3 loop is CASPPASGATDTQYF. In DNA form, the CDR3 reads TGTGCCAGCCCGCCGGCTAGCGGGGCCACAGATACGCAGTATTTT.

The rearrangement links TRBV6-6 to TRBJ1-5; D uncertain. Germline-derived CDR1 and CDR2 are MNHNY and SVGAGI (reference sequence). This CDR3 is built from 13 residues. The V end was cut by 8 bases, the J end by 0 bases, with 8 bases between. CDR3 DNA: TGTGCCAGCGGGCCCTATAGCAATCAGCCCCAGCATTTT. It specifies CASGPYSNQPQHF.

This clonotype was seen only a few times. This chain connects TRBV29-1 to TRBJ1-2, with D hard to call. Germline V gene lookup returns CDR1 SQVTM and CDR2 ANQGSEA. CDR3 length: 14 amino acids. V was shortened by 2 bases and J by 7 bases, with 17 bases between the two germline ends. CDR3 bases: TGCAGCGTTGAAAGCCGTGACCATGCCGGTGGCTACACCTTC. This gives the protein CSVESRDHAGGYTF.

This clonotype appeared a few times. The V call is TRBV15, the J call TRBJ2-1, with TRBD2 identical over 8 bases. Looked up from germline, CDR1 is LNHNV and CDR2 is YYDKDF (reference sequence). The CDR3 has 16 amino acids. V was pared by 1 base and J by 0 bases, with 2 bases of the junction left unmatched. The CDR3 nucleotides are TGTGCCACCAGCAGAGTAGCGGGGCGCTCCTACAATGAGCAGTTCTTC. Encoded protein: CATSRVAGRSYNEQFF.